Here is one TCR beta chain with its context. Its matching antigen is unknown. This entry comes from a study of T cells in Graves' hyperthyroidism and ophthalmopathy. The study's findings and limits: By a 13 V-J model, ophthalmopathy was set apart from stable hyperthyroidism.

Amplification of TCR beta CDR3 regions was performed using RNA transcripts as template. HTBI primers were used for first-round RT-PCR of the TCR CDR3. TCRdb reanalysed the multiplex PCR reads using MiXCR and keeps one entry per CDR3 protein. The data show around 370,000 distinct CDR3 sequences, around 20% seen once. The CDR3 contains 13 residues. Trimming shortened V by 0 bases and J by 5 bases, and 5 bases separated the two germline ends. Germline CDR1 and CDR2: LNHDA and SQIVND (reference sequence). The sequenced material came from blood. This clonotype was obtained from a young man with Graves' ophthalmopathy. The chain is built from TRBV19 and TRBJ2-1; no clear D gene. The CDR3 protein is CASSIDRNNEQFF. The CDR3 bases are TGTGCCAGTAGTATAGACAGGAACAATGAGCAGTTCTTC.